These 12 T cell receptor beta chains came from one sample sequenced in a study of human T cells and chemical hapten exposure. This sample's treatment: therapeutic diphenylcyclopropenone sensitization with weekly scalp DPC. Each cDNA molecule in the library carried unique molecular identifiers. TCRdb reprocessed the reads with MiXCR, giving one entry per CDR3 protein. The table has just over 2,500 distinct CDR3 sequences, 40% to 55% seen once. Specimen: whole blood, collected before DPC sensitization or 2, 6, or about 24 weeks after (not recorded which). Source of these receptors: an adult with alopecia areata. Some clones in this sample may be carry-over from other donors' samples. This table probably holds off-target reads from a library built for another chain.

The chain links TRBV11-1 to TRBJ2-1, with a possible D match to TRBD2 (6 bases). The germline CDR1 and CDR2 sequences are SGHAT and FQDESV (reference sequence). Trimming left V 5 bases short and J 2 bases short, with 13 bases between. The CDR3 runs to 15 residues. CDR3 sequence reads: CASSLSGQTYNEQFF. The CDR3 region has the DNA TGTGCCAGCAGCCTTAGCGGCCAGACCTACAATGAGCAGTTCTTC.

The V gene is TRBV6-6, the J gene TRBJ2-1, with 8 bases matching TRBD1. The length of the CDR3 is 13 residues. Losses at the gene ends were 7 bases for V and 9 bases for J; bases not matched to a gene: 8. Germline CDR1 reads MNHNY; CDR2 reads SVGAGI (reference sequence). Here the CDR3 DNA reads TGTGCCAGCACCCTACAGGGGGTGGTTGAGCAGTTCTTC. It is translated as CASTLQGVVEQFF.

The J gene is TRBJ2-6, the V gene TRBV6-2 or TRBV6-3, with D unresolved. Trimming pared 8 bases from V and 12 bases from J, leaving 20 bases between. Germline CDR1 reads MNHEY; CDR2 reads SVGEGT. The CDR3 contains 14 residues. CDR3 sequence reads: CASALPTVPVVLTF. CDR3 nucleotide sequence: TGTGCCAGCGCATTACCAACAGTGCCCGTCGTCCTGACTTTC.

V gene TRBV11-2 combines with J gene TRBJ2-2, with 16 bases fitting TRBD2. This CDR3 contains 16 residues. Losses at the gene ends were 5 bases for V and 6 bases for J; bases not matched to a gene: 3. From germline, CDR1 is SGHAT and CDR2 FQNNGV. The CDR3 DNA reads as TGTGCCAGCAGCACGGGACTAGCGGGAGGGGCCGGGGAGCTGTTTTTT. Protein: CASSTGLAGGAGELFF. The full variable domain, its missing parts supplied by reference TRBV11-2 and TRBJ2-2, is EAGVAQSPRYKIIEKRQSVAFWCNPISGHATLYWYQQILGQGPKLLIQFQNNGVVDDSQLPKDRFSAERLKGVDSTLKIQPAKLEDSAVYLCASSTGLAGGAGELFFGEGSRLTVL.

The table lists this clonotype with a few counts. The genes are TRBV4-1 and TRBJ2-1, with 13 bases matching TRBD2. Unmatched junction bases numbered 3, after V lost 6 bases and J lost 7 bases. The germline gives CDR1 MGHRA, CDR2 YSYEKL. The CDR3 totals 14 residues. The CDR3 here is CASRGLAGWNEQFF. The CDR3 bases are TGCGCCAGCAGGGGACTAGCGGGGTGGAATGAGCAGTTCTTC.

The gene calls are TRBV7-3 and TRBJ2-3; perhaps D is TRBD1 or TRBD2 (5 bases each). This CDR3 is built from 14 residues. The V gene's germline CDR1 is SGHTA and CDR2 FQGTGA. Trimming left V 5 bases short and J 3 bases short, with 12 bases between. This CDR3 reads CASSLGDPTDTQYF. In DNA form, the CDR3 reads TGTGCCAGCAGCCTAGGGGACCCGACAGATACGCAGTATTTT.

By frequency in the sample, this clonotype is large. The rearrangement links TRBV12-5 to TRBJ2-1; TRBD2 matches 8 bases. The germline CDR1 and CDR2 sequences are LGHNT and FRNRAP. This CDR3 has 14 amino acids. The V gene end was trimmed by 8 bases and the J gene end by 5 bases; junction bases not matched to a gene: 8. This CDR3 reads CASCSIAGNNEQFF. CDR3 DNA: TGTGCTAGTTGTTCAATAGCGGGAAACAATGAGCAGTTCTTC. The full variable domain, rest sourced from reference TRBV12-5 and TRBJ2-1, is DARVTQTPRHKVTEMGQEVTMRCQPILGHNTVFWYRQTMMQGLELLAYFRNRAPLDDSGMPKDRFSAEMPDATLATLKIQPSEPRDSAVYFCASCSIAGNNEQFFGPGTRLTVL.

This clonotype was observed a handful of times. The rearrangement uses TRBV7-2 and TRBJ2-3; TRBD2 agrees at 8 bases. Unmatched junction bases numbered 11, after V lost 6 bases and J lost 0 bases. Germline V gene data show CDR1 as SGHTA and CDR2 as FQGNSA. The CDR3 has 17 amino acids. CDR3 residues: CASSLKSAGASTDTQYF. CDR3 sequence (DNA): TGTGCCAGCAGTCTTAAATCAGCGGGAGCTAGCACAGATACGCAGTATTTT. The full variable domain, in which reference TRBV7-2 and TRBJ2-3 provide the parts outside the CDR3, is GAGVSQSPSNKVTEKGKDVELRCDPISGHTALYWYRQSLGQGLEFLIYFQGNSAPDKSGLPSDRFSAERTGGSVSTLTIQRTQQEDSAVYLCASSLKSAGASTDTQYFGPGTRLTVL.

V gene TRBV7-2 combines with J gene TRBJ2-3; D is unresolved. CDR3 length equals 14 residues. Trimming stripped 3 bases from V and 2 bases from J, with 9 bases between. CDR1 SGHTA and CDR2 FQGNSA come from the germline V gene. DNA for the CDR3: TGTGCCAGCAGCTTGGGCGGTTTCACAGATACGCAGTATTTT. Residues: CASSLGGFTDTQYF.

The chain couples TRBV20-1 to TRBJ2-4; 7 bases match TRBD2. J gave up 0 bases and V 8 bases, and 7 bases lay outside the gene matches. This CDR3 contains 14 residues. Germline V gives CDR1 DFQATT, CDR2 SNEGSKA (reference sequence). CDR3 protein: CSTLSGLAKNIQYF. CDR3 sequence (DNA): TGCAGTACTCTTAGCGGGCTAGCCAAAAACATTCAGTACTTC.

The chain employs TRBV28 and TRBJ2-3, with D perhaps assigned TRBD1 or TRBD2 (5 bases each). CDR1 is MDHEN and CDR2 is SYDVKM in the germline V gene. The V and J ends lost 2 bases and 1 base respectively, with 10 bases between them. The CDR3 loop spans 15 amino acids. In DNA form, the CDR3 reads TGTGCCAGCAGTTTAGGGGGTCCCCGCACAGATACGCAGTATTTT. It encodes CASSLGGPRTDTQYF.

The chain couples TRBV29-1 to TRBJ2-7; TRBD1 might be the D (6 bases). The V end lost 6 bases, the J end lost 3 bases, and 18 bases lay between the germline ends. The CDR3 runs 14 residues. Germline V gene sequence: CDR1 SQVTM, CDR2 ANQGSEA. Here the CDR3 reads CSVPGQLTRYEQYF. CDR3 sequence (DNA): TGCAGCGTACCTGGACAGCTAACCCGCTACGAGCAGTACTTC.